This TCR beta chain derives from a study of shared T cell receptors in the human thymus. Clones were read by immunoSEQ multiplex PCR, and TCRdb kept only the in-frame ones, dropping some. The sample lists 500,000 to 850,000 clones; 87% were seen once. The V segment lost 10 bases and the J segment 6 bases; nucleotides outside the gene matches: 7. Germline V lookup: CDR1 ENHRY, CDR2 SYGVKD. The CDR3 is made up of 13 amino acids. This clone was recorded only once. Another study also made use of these data, one on human thymus T cells. That paper states: Unrelated people showed highly overlapping thymic repertoires, related research reported.

The sequenced material came from thymocytes. V gene TRBV10-3 combines with J gene TRBJ1-4, with 8 bases identical to TRBD1. The clonotype comes from a boy in the first two years of life with a congenital heart defect. CDR3 sequence: CASSTGADEKLFF. The CDR3 DNA sequence: TGTGCCAGTTCGACAGGGGCGGATGAAAAACTGTTTTTT.